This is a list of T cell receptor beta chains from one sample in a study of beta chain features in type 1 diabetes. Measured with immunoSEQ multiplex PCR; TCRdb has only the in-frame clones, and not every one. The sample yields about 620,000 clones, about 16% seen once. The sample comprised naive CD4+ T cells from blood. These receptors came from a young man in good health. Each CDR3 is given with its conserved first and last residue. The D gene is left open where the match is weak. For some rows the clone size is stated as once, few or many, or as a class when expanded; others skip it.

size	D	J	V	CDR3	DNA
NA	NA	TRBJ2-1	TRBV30	CAWSSRTGLYNEQFF	TGTGCCTGGAGTAGTCGGACAGGACTATACAATGAGCAGTTCTTC
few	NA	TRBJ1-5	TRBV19	CATHNGNQPQHF	TGTGCCACTCACAATGGCAATCAGCCCCAGCATTTT
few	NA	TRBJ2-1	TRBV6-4	CASSDDGKRSSYNEQFF	TGTGCCAGCAGTGACGACGGGAAGCGGAGCTCCTACAATGAGCAGTTCTTC
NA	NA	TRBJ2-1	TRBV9	CASSVVVSSSYNEQFF	TGTGCCAGCAGCGTAGTAGTCAGCAGCTCCTACAATGAGCAGTTCTTC
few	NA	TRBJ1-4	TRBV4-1	CASSQVGIRVFF	TGCGCCAGCAGCCAAGTCGGGATTAGAGTGTTTTTT
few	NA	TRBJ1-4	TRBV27	CASSPYGFGEKLFF	TGTGCCAGCAGTCCTTATGGGTTTGGAGAAAAACTGTTTTTT
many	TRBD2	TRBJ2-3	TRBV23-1	CASSQCGSGSSTDTQYF	TGCGCCAGCAGTCAATGTGGTAGCGGGAGTAGCACAGATACGCAGTATTTT
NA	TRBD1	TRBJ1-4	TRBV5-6	CASSPRTGYGTNEKLFF	TGTGCCAGCAGCCCCAGGACAGGGTATGGTACTAATGAAAAACTGTTTTTT
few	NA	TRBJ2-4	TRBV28	CASSPGALGGNIQYF	TGTGCCAGCAGCCCGGGGGCGCTTGGAGGGAACATTCAGTACTTC
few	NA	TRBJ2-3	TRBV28	CASRQGIYTDTQYF	TGTGCCAGCAGACAGGGTATCTACACAGATACGCAGTATTTT
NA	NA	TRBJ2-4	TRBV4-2	CASSQIHTKNIQYF	TGTGCCAGCAGCCAAATTCACACAAAAAACATTCAGTACTTC
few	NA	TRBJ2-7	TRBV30	CAWRNTGWGHEQYF	TGTGCCTGGAGGAATACAGGGTGGGGCCACGAGCAGTACTTC
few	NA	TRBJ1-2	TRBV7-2	CASGMNGYTF	TGTGCCAGCGGAATGAATGGCTACACCTTC
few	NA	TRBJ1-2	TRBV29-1	CSVFPEMGYTF	TGCAGCGTTTTTCCCGAAATGGGCTACACCTTC
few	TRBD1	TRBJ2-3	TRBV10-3	CAISEYTGGKTQYF	TGTGCCATCAGTGAGTACACAGGGGGCAAGACGCAGTATTTT
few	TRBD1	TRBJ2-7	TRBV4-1	CASSHRPGTGGSEQYF	TGCGCCAGCAGCCATCGTCCCGGGACAGGGGGCTCCGAGCAGTACTTC
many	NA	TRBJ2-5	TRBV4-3	CASSPGWQETQYF	TGCGCCAGCAGCCCCGGTTGGCAAGAGACCCAGTACTTC
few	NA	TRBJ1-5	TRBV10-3	CAIRKQGDQPQHF	TGTGCCATCAGGAAACAGGGAGATCAGCCCCAGCATTTT
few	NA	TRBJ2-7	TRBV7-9	CASSLNRDSYEQYF	TGTGCCAGCAGCTTAAACAGGGACTCCTACGAGCAGTACTTC
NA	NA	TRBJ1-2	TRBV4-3	CASSRGRGPNYGYTF	TGCGCCAGCAGCCGGGGAAGGGGACCGAACTATGGCTACACCTTC
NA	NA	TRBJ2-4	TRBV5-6	CASSLAGLAKNIQYF	TGTGCCAGCAGCTTGGCGGGGCTAGCCAAAAACATTCAGTACTTC
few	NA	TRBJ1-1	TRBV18	CASSDKATGAFF	TGTGCCAGCTCCGATAAAGCCACGGGAGCTTTCTTT
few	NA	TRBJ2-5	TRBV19	CASSSTRGNQETQYF	TGTGCCAGTAGTTCAACCAGGGGAAACCAAGAGACCCAGTACTTC
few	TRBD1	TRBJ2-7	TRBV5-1	CASSPAGQVKGYEQYF	TGCGCCAGCAGCCCCGCGGGACAGGTGAAAGGGTACGAGCAGTACTTC
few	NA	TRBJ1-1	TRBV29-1	CSVEGGNTEAFF	TGCAGCGTTGAAGGTGGGAACACTGAAGCTTTCTTT
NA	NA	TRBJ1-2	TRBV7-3	CASSHPSGPVNYGYTF	TGCGCCAGCAGCCATCCCTCAGGGCCGGTGAACTATGGCTACACCTTC
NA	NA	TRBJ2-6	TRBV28	CASSSTGNSGANVLTF	TGTGCCAGCAGTAGTACAGGAAACTCTGGGGCCAACGTCCTGACTTTC
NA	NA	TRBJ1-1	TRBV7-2	CASSLARPGGNTEAFF	TGTGCCAGCAGCTTAGCGCGACCGGGAGGGAACACTGAAGCTTTCTTT
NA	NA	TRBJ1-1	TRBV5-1	CASSPPATEAFF	TGCGCCAGCAGTCCCCCCGCCACTGAAGCTTTCTTT
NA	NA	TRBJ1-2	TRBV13	CASSTGLRGYTF	TGTGCCAGCAGCACGGGGCTTAGGGGCTACACCTTC
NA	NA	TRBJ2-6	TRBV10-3	CAISESAGANVLTF	TGTGCCATCAGTGAGTCTGCTGGGGCCAACGTCCTGACTTTC
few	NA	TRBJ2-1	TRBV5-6	CASSLEGEQFF	TGTGCCAGCAGCTTGGAGGGAGAGCAGTTCTTC
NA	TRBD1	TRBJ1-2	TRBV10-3	CAISEAGGRNYGYTF	TGTGCCATCAGTGAGGCAGGGGGGAGGAACTATGGCTACACCTTC
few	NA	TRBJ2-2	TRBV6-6	CASSYSISGAGELFF	TGTGCCAGCAGTTACTCGATTTCCGGGGCCGGGGAGCTGTTTTTT
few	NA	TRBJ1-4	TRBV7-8	CASRPRGLDEKLFF	TGTGCCAGCAGACCTAGGGGGTTGGATGAAAAACTGTTTTTT
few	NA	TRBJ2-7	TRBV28	CASSLPTSEQYF	TGTGCCAGCAGTTTACCAACATCCGAGCAGTACTTC
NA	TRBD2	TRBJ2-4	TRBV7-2	CASSLAHGLAGVAKNIQYF	TGTGCCAGCAGCTTAGCCCATGGACTAGCGGGGGTAGCCAAAAACATTCAGTACTTC
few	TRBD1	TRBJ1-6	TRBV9	CASSGDRGQAPLHF	TGTGCCAGCAGCGGAGACAGGGGGCAAGCACCCCTCCACTTT
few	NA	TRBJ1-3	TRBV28	CASTLGGNSGNTIYF	TGTGCCAGCACCCTGGGGGGGAATTCTGGAAACACCATATATTTT
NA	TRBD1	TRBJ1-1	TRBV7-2	CASSQRRDSTEAFF	TGTGCCAGCAGCCAGCGAAGGGACAGCACTGAAGCTTTCTTT
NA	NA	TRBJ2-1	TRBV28	CASSLFGRGWFF	TGTGCCAGCAGTTTATTTGGTAGGGGGTGGTTCTTC
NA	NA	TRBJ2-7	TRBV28	CAVFPSGAHEQYF	TGTGCCGTCTTTCCCTCAGGGGCGCATGAGCAGTACTTC
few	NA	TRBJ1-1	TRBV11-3	CASSWSRDTEAFF	TGTGCCAGCAGTTGGTCGAGAGACACTGAAGCTTTCTTT
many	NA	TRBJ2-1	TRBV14	CASRFGWVDEQFF	TGTGCCAGCAGATTCGGGTGGGTCGATGAGCAGTTCTTC
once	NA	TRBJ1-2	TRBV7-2	CASSLEAGRFYGYTF	TGTGCCAGCAGCTTAGAGGCAGGGAGATTCTATGGCTACACCTTC
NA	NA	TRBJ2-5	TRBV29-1	CSADGGGTGETQYF	TGCAGCGCAGACGGGGGCGGGACGGGAGAGACCCAGTACTTC
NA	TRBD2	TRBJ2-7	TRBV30	CAWEAGGTAYEQYF	TGTGCCTGGGAGGCGGGAGGGACTGCCTACGAGCAGTACTTC
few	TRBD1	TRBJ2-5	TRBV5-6	CASSLVGTGETQYF	TGTGCCAGCAGCTTGGTGGGGACAGGAGAGACCCAGTACTTC
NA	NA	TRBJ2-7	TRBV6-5	CASSPPGSYEQYF	TGTGCCAGCAGTCCCCCCGGCTCCTACGAGCAGTACTTC
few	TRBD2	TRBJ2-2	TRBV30	CAGNLADLGTGELFF	TGTGCCGGGAATCTAGCGGATCTAGGGACCGGGGAGCTGTTTTTT
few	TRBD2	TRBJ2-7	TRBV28	CASSGRGGAYEQYF	TGTGCCAGCAGTGGACGGGGGGGTGCCTACGAGCAGTACTTC
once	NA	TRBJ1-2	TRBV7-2	CASSLVVGNSYGYTF	TGTGCCAGCAGCTTGGTCGTAGGGAACAGCTATGGCTACACCTTC
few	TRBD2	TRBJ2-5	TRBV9	CASSVASGGLETQYF	TGTGCCAGCAGCGTAGCTAGCGGGGGGTTAGAGACCCAGTACTTC
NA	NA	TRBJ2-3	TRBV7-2	CASSPKRLGATDTQYF	TGTGCCAGCAGCCCGAAGCGGCTGGGGGCCACAGATACGCAGTATTTT
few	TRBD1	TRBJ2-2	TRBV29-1	CSVGGQGLYTGELFF	TGCAGCGTTGGGGGACAGGGCTTATACACCGGGGAGCTGTTTTTT